This T cell receptor (beta chain) was identified in a study of regulatory T cells in long-lasting Graves disease. For TCR beta, libraries came from iRepertoire HTBI primers and Arm-PCR of CDR3 regions. One entry per CDR3 protein results from TCRdb running MiXCR on the multiplex PCR reads. Here the sample spans approximately 690,000 distinct CDR3 sequences, 30% being singletons. As to time point: persistent/refractory GD, antithyroid drugs over 5 years with positive TRAb. Researchers made the TCR library from RNA that was extracted from PBMCs. V lost 6 bases, J lost 1 base, and 18 bases lay in between. The CDR3 loop spans 16 amino acids. Germline values: CDR1 MDHEN, CDR2 SYDVKM.

This material consisted of peripheral blood mononuclear cells (PBMCs), taken when the disease was refractory, from a patient treated with antithyroid drugs. The source is a female donor with Graves disease. The J gene is TRBJ2-5, the V gene TRBV28; possibly TRBD1 for D (8 bases). In DNA form, the CDR3 reads TGTGCCAGCAGCTCAGGGACAGGCGGGGGCCAAGAGACCCAGTACTTC. Its protein product is CASSSGTGGGQETQYF.